One sample yielded the 6 T cell receptor beta chains listed below, sequenced in a study of T cells in localized non-small cell lung cancer. Here immunoSEQ multiplex PCR was the method, and the copy in TCRdb shows in-frame clones only, minus some. This table has tens of thousands of clones, around 86% appearing once. Sequenced here: PBMCs, sampled before any cancer treatment. The receptor source for this set is a man between 35 and 75 years old with stage II squamous cell lung carcinoma.

The chain recombines TRBV2 with TRBJ1-2; D unresolved. The CDR3 is 15 residues long. V lost 7 bases and J lost 4, with 19 bases in between. Germline V gives CDR1 SNHLY, CDR2 FYNNEI. CDR3 sequence: CASTQGYRGSYGYTF. As DNA, the CDR3 is TGTGCCAGCACCCAAGGGTATCGAGGGAGCTATGGCTACACCTTC.

The gene calls are TRBV4-3 and TRBJ2-5; D may be TRBD2 (6 bases). The V end lost 4 bases, the J end lost 1 base, and 16 bases lay between the germline ends. The CDR3 is made up of 16 amino acids. Germline assignment: CDR1 LGHNA and CDR2 YSLEER. DNA for the CDR3: TGCGCCAGCAGCCGTCTCCTCCCGGGACTCCAAGAGACCCAGTACTTC. Its protein product is CASSRLLPGLQETQYF.

The chain uses TRBV11-3 and TRBJ1-1, with a weak D call TRBD1 (6 bases). Germline assignment: CDR1 SGHNT and CDR2 YENEEA. The CDR3 runs to 14 residues. With 3 bases removed from V and 4 bases from J, the gap between germline ends came to 12 bases. CDR3 loop: CASSFQGRSTEAFF. The DNA for the CDR3 is TGTGCCAGCAGCTTTCAGGGGCGAAGCACTGAAGCTTTCTTT.

V is TRBV9 and J is TRBJ1-2; no clear D gene. The CDR3 is made up of 14 amino acids. The germline CDR1 and CDR2 sequences are SGDLS and YYNGEE. V dropped 4 bases and J dropped 4 bases, with 14 bases sitting between them. CDR3 coding DNA: TGTGCCAGCAGCCCACAAACGGACGGCTATGGCTACACCTTC. Translated: CASSPQTDGYGYTF.

The chain links TRBV7-2 to TRBJ1-4; possible D gene TRBD1, 6 bases. The ends were cut back, 0 bases at V and 7 bases at J, with 12 bases in the middle. The CDR3 runs 15 residues. Per germline, CDR1 SGHTA and CDR2 FQGNSA. This CDR3 reads CASSLALGRGEKLFF. The CDR3 bases are TGTGCCAGCAGCTTAGCGCTCGGCAGGGGTGAAAAACTGTTTTTT.

This clone has just a few counts. CDR3 DNA: TGTGCCAGCAGCCAATGGGGGACAGGGGATGGGAACACTGAAGCTTTCTTT. Its protein is CASSQWGTGDGNTEAFF. V gene TRBV5-4 combines with J gene TRBJ1-1, with 10 nucleotides matching TRBD1. After removal of 4 bases from V and 1 base from J, the junction contained 10 bases not matched to a gene. Germline V CDR1 and CDR2: SGHNT, YYREEE (reference sequence). There are 17 residues in the CDR3.